The T cell receptor (beta chain) under discussion was sequenced for a study of blood T cell repertoires in COVID-19. Participants spanned ages roughly 18 to 90 years and resided in 20 to 30 US areas. This clone was observed once. Study processing details: Amplification with reference gene primers provided the estimates of nucleated cell counts. Generated by immunoSEQ multiplex PCR, the TCRdb table keeps only in-frame clones and is missing some. V and J calls and clone size follow that table, whereas D and trimming were derived from the DNA. Of over 250,000 clones listed, around 80% are singletons. CDR1 MNHNY and CDR2 SVGAGI come from the germline V gene (reference sequence). The V and J ends lost 0 bases and 5 bases respectively, with 12 bases between them. CDR3 length: 15 amino acids.

This TCR came from a man aged 25 to 40 with acute COVID-19. The V gene is TRBV6-6, the J gene TRBJ2-3; maybe TRBD2 (6 bases). Sequencing input: PBMCs or T cells enriched from blood (not recorded which). In DNA, the CDR3 is TGTGCCAGCAGTTACTCGGCGGGGTCGAAAGATACGCAGTATTTT. This gives the protein CASSYSAGSKDTQYF.